These 16 T cell receptor beta chains were all obtained from the same sample, sequenced in a study of cytomegalovirus exposure and HLA in healthy donors (dated by TCRdb to about 2017). Library preparation employed the immunoSEQ multiplex PCR assay. For the multiplex PCR, a mixture combining 60 forward primers for TCR Vbeta segments and 13 reverse primers for TCR Jbeta segments was used. The table was pulled from immuneACCESS by TCRdb, which kept in-frame rearrangements only. Such tables lose some clones; where checked, under half of the loss comes from unresolved V genes, and the rest has no known cause. The sample table shows about 160,000 clones, and roughly 74% are seen once. The leading ten clones occupy around 4.6% of the sample. Source material: PBMCs. These receptors all stem from a male donor in good health and CMV-seronegative.

This chain uses TRBV6-5 with TRBJ2-5; TRBD1 agrees at 9 bases. Per germline, CDR1 MNHEY and CDR2 SVGAGI. The CDR3 contains 14 residues. V shed 7 bases and J 6 bases; nucleotides not matched to a gene: 9. CDR3 sequence (DNA): TGTGCCAGCACCCCCGGGACAGGGAAAAAGACCCAGTACTTC. Its protein is CASTPGTGKKTQYF.

This chain links TRBV2 with TRBJ2-2, with D possibly matching TRBD2 (5 bases). This CDR3 spans 13 amino acids. Trimming left V 4 bases short and J 6 bases short, with 9 bases between. Germline CDR1 SNHLY, CDR2 FYNNEI. CDR3 in DNA: TGTGCCAGCAGTGTTGAGGGAGCCGGGGAGCTGTTTTTT. Protein product: CASSVEGAGELFF.

This clone was recorded once. This sample includes further DNA sequences coding for the same CDR3. The chain joins TRBV7-9 to TRBJ1-4; D perhaps matches TRBD1 (5 bases). The CDR3 covers 15 residues. Germline loops: CDR1 SEHNR, CDR2 FQNEAQ (reference sequence). Trimming took 5 bases from V and 0 from J, leaving 10 bases between them. The CDR3 DNA reads TGTGCCAGCAGCCCACGGGGGACAACTAATGAAAAACTGTTTTTT. Translated: CASSPRGTTNEKLFF.

This clone was detected a few times. The rearrangement links TRBV6-5 to TRBJ2-5; no firm D call. The V end lost 8 bases, the J end lost 5 bases, and 12 bases lay between the germline ends. From germline, CDR1 is MNHEY and CDR2 SVGAGI. The CDR3 contains 12 residues. CDR3 protein: CASGYSRETQYF. The CDR3 DNA reads TGTGCCAGCGGGTACAGTAGGGAGACCCAGTACTTC.

This chain uses TRBV16 with TRBJ2-7; TRBD1 agrees at 8 bases. The germline CDR1 and CDR2 sequences are KGHSY and FQNENV. V was pared by 8 bases and J by 0 bases, with 6 bases of the junction left unmatched. The CDR3 is 14 amino acids. The CDR3 is CASGNRGSSYEQYF. For the CDR3, the DNA is TGTGCCAGCGGCAACAGGGGGAGCTCCTACGAGCAGTACTTC.

The chain links TRBV11-3 to TRBJ2-5, with 10 nucleotides matching TRBD2. CDR1 and CDR2 (germline): SGHNT, YENEEA. V gave up 5 bases and J gave up 5 bases; unmatched junction bases: 14. The CDR3 spans 17 residues. DNA for the CDR3: TGTGCCAGCAGCCCAGGGGGGGAGCGGGGGGGCTCGGAGACCCAGTACTTC. Translation gives CASSPGGERGGSETQYF.

The CDR3 sequence is CASSLLRNEQFF. The CDR3, as DNA: TGTGCCAGCAGCCTGCTCAGAAATGAGCAGTTCTTC. V and J are TRBV7-2 and TRBJ2-1; D not resolved. CDR3 size: 12 residues. V shed 5 bases and J shed 7 bases, with 9 bases lying between them. Per germline, CDR1 SGHTA and CDR2 FQGNSA.

This clone showed up just once. The rearrangement joins TRBV18 to TRBJ2-5; 7 positions match TRBD2. The germline V gene has CDR1 KGHSH and CDR2 LQKENI. After removal of 5 bases from V and 2 bases from J, the junction contained 8 bases not matched to a gene. The CDR3 runs to 15 residues. The CDR3 reads CASSTSPGGQETQYF. The CDR3 region has the DNA TGTGCCAGCTCAACAAGTCCCGGGGGGCAAGAGACCCAGTACTTC.

The chain carries TRBV6-5 and TRBJ1-4; TRBD1 matches at 9 bases. Germline V gives CDR1 MNHEY, CDR2 SVGAGI. The CDR3 totals 13 residues. With 7 bases clipped from V and 6 bases from J, the junction kept 3 bases outside the gene matches. CDR3 in amino acids: CASTNRGHEKLFF. CDR3 coding DNA: TGTGCCAGCACTAACAGGGGGCATGAAAAACTGTTTTTT.

This clone was seen only a few times. This chain connects TRBV7-9 to TRBJ1-1, with D tentatively TRBD1 (5 bases). The CDR3 covers 15 residues. The V end was cut by 1 base, the J end by 4 bases, with 13 bases between. Per germline, CDR1 SEHNR and CDR2 FQNEAQ (reference sequence). CDR3 sequence (DNA): TGTGCCAGCAGCTTAGAGCAGGGTGGGCGCACTGAAGCTTTCTTT. This sequence encodes CASSLEQGGRTEAFF.

The chain joins TRBV6-4 to TRBJ2-3; D gene ambiguous. V was clipped by 0 bases and J by 8 bases, with 12 bases between them. Germline CDR1 and CDR2: MRHNA and SNTAGT. This CDR3 region has 14 residues. Here the CDR3 reads CASSDSGLSPTQYF. The DNA of the CDR3 is TGTGCCAGCAGTGACTCGGGCCTATCACCTACGCAGTATTTT.

V gene TRBV21-1 combines with J gene TRBJ2-3; the D call TRBD1 from the table was never checked on the DNA. TRBV21-1 is annotated as a pseudogene. The CDR3 consists of 18 residues. CDR3 loop: CASSPSQQGPQKTDTQYF. The CDR3 DNA reads as TGTGCCAGCAGCCCCTCGCAACAGGGTCCACAAAAGACAGATACGCAGTATTTT.

The chain joins TRBV27 to TRBJ2-7; 9 bases line up with TRBD2. Germline loops: CDR1 MNHEY, CDR2 SMNVEV (reference sequence). The CDR3 loop spans 15 amino acids. The V segment lost 4 bases and the J segment 0 bases; nucleotides outside the gene matches: 4. CDR3 coding DNA: TGTGCCAGCAGTTCCAGCGGGGGGAACTCCTACGAGCAGTACTTC. Translation: CASSSSGGNSYEQYF.

This chain links TRBV5-8 with TRBJ1-6, with 8 bases matching TRBD1. Germline CDR1 is SGHTS and CDR2 is YDEGEE. V dropped 4 bases and J dropped 2; count of bases not matched to a gene: 5. The CDR3 consists of 16 residues. CDR3 residues: CASSPGQGTYNSPLHF. DNA of the CDR3: TGTGCCAGCAGCCCCGGACAGGGAACCTATAATTCACCCCTCCACTTT.

The chain is built from TRBV2 and TRBJ2-7; 7 bases agree with TRBD1. Germline CDR1 is SNHLY and CDR2 is FYNNEI. The V and J ends lost 4 bases and 3 bases, in that order; junction bases with no gene match: 6. This CDR3 comprises 14 residues. CDR3 protein: CASSGNRGNYEQYF. CDR3 sequence (DNA): TGTGCCAGCAGTGGTAACAGGGGTAACTACGAGCAGTACTTC.

The chain joins TRBV2 to TRBJ1-1; D perhaps matches TRBD1 (5 bases). Germline V CDR1 and CDR2: SNHLY, FYNNEI. V was shortened by 3 bases and J by 4 bases, with 15 bases between the two germline ends. This CDR3 is 15 amino acids long. The DNA of the CDR3 is TGTGCCAGCAGTGATATGGGGGAGGGATCCACTGAAGCTTTCTTT. It is translated as CASSDMGEGSTEAFF. Complete variable domain (other parts from reference TRBV2 and TRBJ1-1): EPEVTQTPSHQVTQMGQEVILRCVPISNHLYFYWYRQILGQKVEFLVSFYNNEISEKSEIFDDQFSVERPDGSNFTLKIRSTKLEDSAMYFCASSDMGEGSTEAFFGQGTRLTVV.